This T cell receptor (beta chain) is drawn from a study of shared clonotypes between healthy human individuals. All of the donors resided in Nashville, Tennessee, and each was a Caucasian adult. Repertoires were generated with immunoSEQ multiplex PCR, while TCRdb's copy carries only in-frame clones and drops some. The table records more than 2,000,000 clones, approximately 93% of them present only once. General study results and limits: Rarefaction exposed incomplete sorted-subset sequencing despite large depth.

About this clone: Its antigen is still unknown.

Germline V gene sequence: CDR1 SGHRS, CDR2 YFSETQ. This CDR3 comprises 15 residues. V shed 3 bases, J shed 3 bases, and the junction held 9 bases outside the gene matches. The specimen was naive CD4+ T cells from PBMCs. Subset noted: CD45RA+ positively selected. The rearrangement links TRBV5-1 to TRBJ2-7; 7 nucleotides agree with TRBD1. This TCR came from a man younger than 30 in good health. Some clones in this sample may be carry-over from other donors' samples. The CDR3 nucleotides read TGCGCCAGCAGCTCGGAACCGGGACAGTACTACGAGCAGTACTTC. Protein sequence: CASSSEPGQYYEQYF.